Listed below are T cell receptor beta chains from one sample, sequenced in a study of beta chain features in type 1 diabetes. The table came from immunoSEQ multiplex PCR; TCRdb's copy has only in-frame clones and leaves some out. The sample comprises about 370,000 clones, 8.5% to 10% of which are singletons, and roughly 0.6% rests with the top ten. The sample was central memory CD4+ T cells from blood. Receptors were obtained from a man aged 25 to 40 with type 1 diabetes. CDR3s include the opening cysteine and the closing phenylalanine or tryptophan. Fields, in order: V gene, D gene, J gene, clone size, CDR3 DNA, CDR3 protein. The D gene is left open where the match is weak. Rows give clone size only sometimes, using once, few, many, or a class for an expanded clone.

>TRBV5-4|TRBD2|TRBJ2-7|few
TGTGCCAGCAGTTTTAGCGGGTCCGGCTCCTACGAGCAGTACTTC
CASSFSGSGSYEQYF
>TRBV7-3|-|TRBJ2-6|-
TGTGCCAGCAGCTTTGGCAGAAGCTCTGGGGCCAACGTCCTGACTTTC
CASSFGRSSGANVLTF
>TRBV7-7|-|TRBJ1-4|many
TGTGCTAGCAGCCTCGGGACACACCGTAATGAAAAACTGTTTTTT
CASSLGTHRNEKLFF
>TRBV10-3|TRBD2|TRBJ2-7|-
TGTGCCATCAGTGGGGGGGTGGGCGGGAGGTACGAGCAGTACTTC
CAISGGVGGRYEQYF
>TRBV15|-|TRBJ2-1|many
TGTGCCACCAGCAGAGATCCGTGGTCAGTTTGGGGGAATGAGCAGTTCTTC
CATSRDPWSVWGNEQFF
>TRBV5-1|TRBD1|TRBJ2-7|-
TGCGCCAGCAGCGACCGGGACAGGGGGCTCTACGAGCAGTACTTC
CASSDRDRGLYEQYF
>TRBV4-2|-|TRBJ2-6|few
TGTGCCAGCAGCCAAGTCCTCCACTCTGGGGCCAACGTCCTGACTTTC
CASSQVLHSGANVLTF
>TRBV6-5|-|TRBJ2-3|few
TGTGCCACCCAGGACACCACAGATACGCAGTATTTT
CATQDTTDTQYF
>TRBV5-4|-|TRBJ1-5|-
TGTGCCAGCAGCTTAGGGGCCCCGGATAGCAATCAGCCCCAGCATTTT
CASSLGAPDSNQPQHF
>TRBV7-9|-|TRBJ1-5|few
TGTGCCAGCAGCCCGGACAGTGGCAATCAGCCCCAGCATTTT
CASSPDSGNQPQHF
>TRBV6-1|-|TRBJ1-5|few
TGTGCCCTGGGTGGCAGGGCCGGTCAGCCCCAGCATTTT
CALGGRAGQPQHF
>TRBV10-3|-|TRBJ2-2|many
TGTGCCATCAGACCCAACAGGGATCCCGGGGAGCTGTTTTTT
CAIRPNRDPGELFF
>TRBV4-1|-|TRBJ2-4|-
TGCGCCAGCAGCCATGCTTTGCGGGCTAGAGGTAACATTCAGTACTTC
CASSHALRARGNIQYF
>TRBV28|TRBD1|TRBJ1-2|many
TGTGCCAGCCGGACAGGGGGCGACTATGGCTACACCTTC
CASRTGGDYGYTF
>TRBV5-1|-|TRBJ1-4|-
TGCGCCAGCAGCCTGGACGTTGCAACTAATGAAAAACTGTTTTTT
CASSLDVATNEKLFF
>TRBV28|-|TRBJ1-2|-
TGTGCCAGCAGTTTCTATGGTGGCTACACCTTC
CASSFYGGYTF
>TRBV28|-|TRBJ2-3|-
TGTGCCAGCGCCGGGCCTTTTATGACGCAGTATTTT
CASAGPFMTQYF